This T cell receptor beta chain appears in the sequencing data of a study of control samples from healthy donors and cancer patients. Per the germline V gene, CDR1 is MDHEN and CDR2 is SYDVKM. The CDR3 covers 16 residues. V shed 2 bases and J shed 0 bases, with 11 bases lying between them. Sequencing used immunoSEQ multiplex PCR; TCRdb keeps in-frame clones, though not all of them. The sample has 350,000 to 450,000 clones; 75% to 95% are singletons. The TCR originated in a man in his forties or fifties with head and neck cancer. This sequence joins TRBV28 and TRBJ1-3; TRBD1 is a possible D gene (6 bases). The sequencing sample was made of PBMCs. DNA for the CDR3: TGTGCCAGCAGTTTAGGGGGGGCCAACTCTGGAAACACCATATATTTT. Translated: CASSLGGANSGNTIYF.